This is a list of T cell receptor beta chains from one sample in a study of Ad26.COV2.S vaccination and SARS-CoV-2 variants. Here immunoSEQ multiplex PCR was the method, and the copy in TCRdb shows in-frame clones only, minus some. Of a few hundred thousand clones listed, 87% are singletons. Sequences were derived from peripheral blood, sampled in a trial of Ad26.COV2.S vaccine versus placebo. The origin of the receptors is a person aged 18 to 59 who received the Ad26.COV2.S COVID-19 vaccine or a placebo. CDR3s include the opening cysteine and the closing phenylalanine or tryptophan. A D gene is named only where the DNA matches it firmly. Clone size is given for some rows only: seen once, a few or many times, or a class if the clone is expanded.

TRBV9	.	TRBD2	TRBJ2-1	CASSSGLAAPNEQFF	TGTGCCAGCAGCTCCGGACTAGCGGCGCCCAATGAGCAGTTCTTC
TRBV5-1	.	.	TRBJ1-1	CASSLAGMNTEAFF	TGCGCCAGCAGCTTGGCGGGGATGAACACTGAAGCTTTCTTT
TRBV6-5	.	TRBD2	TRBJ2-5	CASRAGTSRGAQYF	TGTGCCAGCAGAGCAGGGACTAGCAGGGGGGCCCAGTACTTC
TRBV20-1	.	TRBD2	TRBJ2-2	CSASRGAGGRTGELFF	TGCAGTGCTAGTAGGGGAGCGGGAGGTAGGACCGGGGAGCTGTTTTTT
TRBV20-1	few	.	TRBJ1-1	CSAKRTVEAFF	TGCAGTGCAAAAAGGACTGTCGAAGCTTTCTTT
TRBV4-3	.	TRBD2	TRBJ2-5	CASSLSFSGGETQYF	TGCGCCAGCAGCCTGTCCTTTAGCGGGGGTGAGACCCAGTACTTC
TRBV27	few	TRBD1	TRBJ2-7	CASSRDRGSHEQYF	TGTGCCAGCAGTCGGGACAGGGGGAGCCACGAGCAGTACTTC
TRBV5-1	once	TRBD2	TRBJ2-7	CASRTSGSSEQYF	TGCGCCAGCAGGACTAGCGGTTCAAGCGAGCAGTACTTC
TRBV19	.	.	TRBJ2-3	CASSSYFIFSGAGTDTQYF	TGTGCCAGTAGTAGTTACTTCATCTTCTCGGGGGCTGGCACAGATACGCAGTATTTT
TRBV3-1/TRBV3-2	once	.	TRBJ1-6	CASSQADSPLHF	TGTGCCAGCAGCCAAGCGGATTCACCCCTCCACTTT
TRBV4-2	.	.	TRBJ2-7	CASSQAPYEQYF	TGTGCCAGCAGCCAAGCCCCCTACGAGCAGTACTTC
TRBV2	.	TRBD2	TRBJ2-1	CASSDGVGASGRNEQFF	TGTGCCAGCAGTGATGGAGTGGGGGCTAGCGGGAGGAATGAGCAGTTCTTC
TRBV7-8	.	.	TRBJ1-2	CASSLTPGANYGYTF	TGTGCCAGCAGCCTTACCCCAGGGGCTAACTATGGCTACACCTTC
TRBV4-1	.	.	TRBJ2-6	CASKPGWANVLTF	TGCGCCAGCAAACCAGGGTGGGCCAACGTCCTGACTTTC
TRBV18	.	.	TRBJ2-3	CASSPFMGDTQYF	TGTGCCAGCTCACCCTTTATGGGTGATACGCAGTATTTT
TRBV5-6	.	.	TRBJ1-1	CASSLYGDTEAFF	TGTGCCAGCAGCTTGTACGGGGACACTGAAGCTTTCTTT
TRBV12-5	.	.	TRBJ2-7	CASGPANYEQYF	TGTGCTAGTGGTCCAGCAAACTACGAGCAGTACTTC
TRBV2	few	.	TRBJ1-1	CASIRTANTEAFF	TGTGCCAGCATTCGTACAGCGAACACTGAAGCTTTCTTT
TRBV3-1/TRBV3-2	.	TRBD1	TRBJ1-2	CASSPSGRTGGNYGYTF	TGTGCCAGCAGCCCAAGTGGGAGGACAGGGGGGAACTATGGCTACACCTTC
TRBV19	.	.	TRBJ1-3	CASTLHHSGNTIYF	TGTGCCAGTACTCTACACCACTCTGGAAACACCATATATTTT